This T cell receptor beta chain was retrieved from a study of T cell responses to AZD1222 COVID-19 vaccine. Assay used: immunoSEQ multiplex PCR; TCRdb lists only in-frame clones, some missing. The sample lists 100,000 to 150,000 clones, more than 75% occurring once. This clone turned up a few times. V was clipped by 0 bases and J by 4 bases, with 13 bases between them. Germline values: CDR1 SGHKS, CDR2 YYEKEE (reference sequence). The length of the CDR3 is 15 residues. This receptor was taken from an adult in good health. The source was peripheral blood, collected on day 0 of AZD1222 vaccination. The rearrangement joins TRBV5-5 to TRBJ1-2; no definite D call. The CDR3 DNA reads as TGTGCCAGCAGCTTGGCGTGGAACCCTATCTATGGCTACACCTTC. Translation gives CASSLAWNPIYGYTF.